This is a list of T cell receptor beta chains from one sample in a study of blood T cell repertoires in COVID-19. Profiling relied on immunoSEQ multiplex PCR, and the TCRdb table lists in-frame clones only, not all of them. The repertoire holds over 90,000 clones, over 75% seen once, with 6.2% in the top ten. The source material was peripheral blood. These receptors were obtained from a human donor in a cohort sampled during active COVID-19. The CDR3 runs from the conserved cysteine through the conserved F or W. Fields, in order: CDR3 protein, CDR3 DNA, D gene, J gene, V gene, clone size. The D gene is left open where the match is weak. Only some rows state a clone size, as once, few, many or a class for expanded clones.

CDR3 protein: CASGTSVSNEQFF
CDR3 DNA: TGTGCCAGCGGGACTAGCGTTTCCAATGAGCAGTTCTTC
D gene: TRBD2
J gene: TRBJ2-1
V gene: TRBV2
clone size: once

CDR3 protein: CASSDRQGEGNTIYF
CDR3 DNA: TGTGCCAGCAGTGACCGACAGGGTGAGGGAAACACCATATATTTT
D gene: TRBD1
J gene: TRBJ1-3
V gene: TRBV2
clone size: NA

CDR3 protein: CASSLRLAGSLEGGELFF
CDR3 DNA: TGTGCCAGCAGCTTAAGACTAGCGGGCTCCCTCGAGGGCGGGGAGCTGTTTTTT
D gene: TRBD2
J gene: TRBJ2-2
V gene: TRBV7-9
clone size: NA

CDR3 protein: CASSLSGSYGYTF
CDR3 DNA: TGCGCCAGCAGCTTGTCCGGTTCCTATGGCTACACCTTC
D gene: NA
J gene: TRBJ1-2
V gene: TRBV5-1
clone size: NA

CDR3 protein: CAISDKTSGVVEQFF
CDR3 DNA: TGTGCCATCAGTGATAAGACTAGCGGGGTTGTTGAGCAGTTCTTC
D gene: TRBD2
J gene: TRBJ2-1
V gene: TRBV10-3
clone size: few

CDR3 protein: CASSESEEGRAEDTQYF
CDR3 DNA: TGCGCCAGCAGTGAGTCCGAGGAGGGCAGGGCGGAAGATACGCAGTATTTT
D gene: NA
J gene: TRBJ2-3
V gene: TRBV10-1
clone size: NA

CDR3 protein: CASKSGGNNQPQHF
CDR3 DNA: TGTGCCAGCAAGTCGGGAGGGAACAATCAGCCCCAGCATTTT
D gene: NA
J gene: TRBJ1-5
V gene: TRBV6-5
clone size: NA

CDR3 protein: CASREGQGGEQFF
CDR3 DNA: TGTGCCAGCAGGGAGGGGCAGGGCGGCGAGCAGTTCTTC
D gene: NA
J gene: TRBJ2-1
V gene: TRBV6-5
clone size: NA

CDR3 protein: CASTWGGQGQPQHF
CDR3 DNA: TGTGCCAGCACCTGGGGGGGGCAGGGTCAGCCCCAGCATTTT
D gene: NA
J gene: TRBJ1-5
V gene: TRBV6-5
clone size: NA

CDR3 protein: CASTPLVSGNTIYF
CDR3 DNA: TGTGCCAGTACTCCACTAGTCTCTGGAAACACCATATATTTT
D gene: NA
J gene: TRBJ1-3
V gene: TRBV19
clone size: NA

CDR3 protein: CASSGAGGLNEQFF
CDR3 DNA: TGTGCCAGCAGCGGGGCGGGGGGACTTAACGAGCAGTTCTTC
D gene: TRBD2
J gene: TRBJ2-1
V gene: TRBV2
clone size: NA